This T cell receptor beta chain was sequenced during a study of cytomegalovirus exposure and HLA in healthy donors (dated by TCRdb to the late 2010s). For the study in its entirety: A later analysis indicated that the 130 or so validation repertoires were generated on the platform also employed for the approximately 700 repertoires of the first cohort. The study aimed to test whether cataloging public T cell receptors could reveal signatures of past pathogen exposure. Along with the roughly 610-subject first cohort, a separate validation cohort of over a hundred different subjects was used. High-throughput TCR immunosequencing, statistical association of individual TCRs with disease status, and machine learning were combined to predict cytomegalovirus infection status. Paper-wide results and their limitations: The study listed approximately 160 TCR beta chains as associated with cytomegalovirus. A few of the identified cytomegalovirus-associated TCR beta chains were confirmed in vitro to be specific for cytomegalovirus antigens. Most TCR sequences were seen in very few donors, while some public TCRs were found in many individuals. According to the authors, the approach could potentially be generalized to other disease states and immunological phenotypes. Cytomegalovirus status was reported to be diagnosed by the classifier with high specificity and sensitivity in both the original and validation cohorts. Of the cluster scores, 85% to 95% were above 0 in a later analysis, which found that TCRs clustered in the first cohort also tended to co-occur in the 120 validation repertoires. A later analysis lacked HLA typing for the validation cohort, so it scored co-occurrence in that cohort across all 130 or so repertoires.

The library relied on the immunoSEQ multiplex PCR assay. The paper's processing steps were these. A statistical classification framework was developed to diagnose cytomegalovirus status using the catalog of TCR beta chain sequences. In its TCRdb copy, this immuneACCESS table keeps in-frame sequences only and misses some clones. Where compared with another copy, unresolved V genes explain less than half of these, and the others have no known cause. That table furnishes V, J and clone size, whereas the DNA furnished D and trimming. Here the sample has hundreds of thousands of clones; around 86% occur a single time. The ten most abundant clones make up under 0.95% of the sample. The donors were included in the validation cohort of some 110 subjects, a group kept apart from the roughly 670-subject first cohort. A note on this clone: Its antigen target is currently unknown. No qualities accompany the bases; no much larger clone lies one base away.

This receptor was identified in a woman under 30 in good health and CMV-seronegative. Sequences were obtained from PBMCs.

The CDR3: CASSLVGGGGYEQYF. At the DNA level, the sequence is TGTGCCAGCAGCCTAGTTGGTGGCGGCGGGTACGAGCAGTACTTC. The rearranged segments are TRBV2 and TRBJ2-7; TRBD2 is perhaps the D gene, given 5 matching bases. The CDR3 goes from the cysteine to the phenylalanine over 15 residues. Solely the CDR3 DNA is kept, with 45 bases framed from the first base. V is reduced by 6 bases and J by 4 bases, leaving a spacing of 19 bases between them. Taken from the germline V gene, the CDR1 and CDR2 loops are SNHLY and FYNNEI. The CDR3 plus the reference TRBV2 and TRBJ2-7 genes for the other parts give the full variable domain: EPEVTQTPSHQVTQMGQEVILRCVPISNHLYFYWYRQILGQKVEFLVSFYNNEISEKSEIFDDQFSVERPDGSNFTLKIRSTKLEDSAMYFCASSLVGGGGYEQYFGPGTRLTVT.